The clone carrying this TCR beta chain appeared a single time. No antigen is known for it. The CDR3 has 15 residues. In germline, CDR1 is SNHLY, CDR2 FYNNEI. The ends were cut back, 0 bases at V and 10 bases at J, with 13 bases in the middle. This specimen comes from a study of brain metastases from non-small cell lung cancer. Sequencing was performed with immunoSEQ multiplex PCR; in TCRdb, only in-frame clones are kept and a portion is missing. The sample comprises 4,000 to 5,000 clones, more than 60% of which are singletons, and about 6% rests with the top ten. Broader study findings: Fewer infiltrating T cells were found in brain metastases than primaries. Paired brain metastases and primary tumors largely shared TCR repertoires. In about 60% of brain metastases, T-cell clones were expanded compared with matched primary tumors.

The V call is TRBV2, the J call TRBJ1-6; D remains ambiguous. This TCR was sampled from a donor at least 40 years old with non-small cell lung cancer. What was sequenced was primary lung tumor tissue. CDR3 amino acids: CASSEAQGLKSPLHF. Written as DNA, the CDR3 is TGTGCCAGCAGTGAAGCGCAAGGTTTAAAATCACCCCTCCACTTT.